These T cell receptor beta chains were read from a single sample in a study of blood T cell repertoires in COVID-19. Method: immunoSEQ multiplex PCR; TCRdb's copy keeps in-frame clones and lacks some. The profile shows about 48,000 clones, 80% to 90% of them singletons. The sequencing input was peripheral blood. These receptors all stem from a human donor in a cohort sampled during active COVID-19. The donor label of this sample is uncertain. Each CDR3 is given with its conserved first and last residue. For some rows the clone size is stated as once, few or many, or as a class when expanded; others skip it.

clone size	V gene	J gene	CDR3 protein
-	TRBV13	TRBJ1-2	CASSSGGTGENYGYTF
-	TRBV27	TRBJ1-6	CASSFPPQGVGYSPLHF
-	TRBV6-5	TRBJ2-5	CASRPNRALQETQYF
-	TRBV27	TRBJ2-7	CASRLQRGGTYEQYF
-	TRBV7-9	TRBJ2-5	CASSSGQGAMETQYF
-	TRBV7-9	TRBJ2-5	CASSETGTRGSETQYF
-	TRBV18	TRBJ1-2	CASSPTGSGYTF
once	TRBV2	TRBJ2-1	CASSDLGLAGRNEQFF
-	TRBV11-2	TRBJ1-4	CASSFRGKTNEKLFF
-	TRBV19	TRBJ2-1	CASSIEWTSGGSPRDEQFF
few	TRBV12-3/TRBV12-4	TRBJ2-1	CASRFRTYNEQFF
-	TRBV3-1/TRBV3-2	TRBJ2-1	CASSHDSPNEQFF
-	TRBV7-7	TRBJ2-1	CASSPRGYNEQFF